The rows below give T cell receptor beta chains drawn from one sample of a study of blood T cell repertoires in COVID-19. Clones were read by immunoSEQ multiplex PCR, and TCRdb kept only the in-frame ones, dropping some. The sample has about 200,000 clones, roughly 82% seen once; the top ten hold about an eighth. Sequences were obtained from PBMCs or T cells enriched from blood (not recorded which). These receptors were taken from a man in his forties who had recovered from COVID-19. CDR3s include the opening cysteine and the closing phenylalanine or tryptophan. The D gene is left open where the match is weak. Not all rows give a size; the values are once, few, many and, for expanded clones, a class.

V gene	D gene	J gene	clone size	CDR3 protein	CDR3 DNA
TRBV10-3	.	TRBJ2-2	.	CAISPHGAGNTGELFF	TGTGCCATCAGTCCTCACGGAGCTGGGAACACCGGGGAGCTGTTTTTT
TRBV6-5	.	TRBJ1-3	.	CASSPGTGLVNTIYF	TGTGCCAGCAGCCCCGGCACAGGGTTAGTCAACACCATATATTTT
TRBV11-2	.	TRBJ2-3	once	CASSPSTDGPQYF	TGTGCCAGCAGCCCCTCGACAGACGGCCCGCAGTATTTT
TRBV28	TRBD1	TRBJ1-5	.	CASSLTGQDQPQHF	TGTGCCAGCAGTTTGACAGGGCAAGATCAGCCCCAGCATTTT
TRBV4-1	TRBD2	TRBJ2-7	.	CASRHTSGYEQYF	TGCGCCAGCAGACATACTAGCGGATACGAGCAGTACTTC
TRBV6-5	TRBD2	TRBJ2-5	.	CASSSTPGEGETQYF	TGTGCCAGCAGTTCCACTCCGGGGGAGGGAGAGACCCAGTACTTC
TRBV28	TRBD2	TRBJ2-1	.	CASSLRVGTTEQFF	TGTGCCAGCAGTTTACGAGTGGGGACTACCGAGCAGTTCTTC
TRBV30	.	TRBJ2-7	few	CAWSAQGNEQYF	TGTGCCTGGAGTGCACAGGGAAACGAGCAGTACTTC
TRBV7-2	.	TRBJ2-1	.	CASSLRAPDEQFF	TGTGCCAGCAGCTTGCGGGCCCCCGATGAGCAGTTCTTC
TRBV2	TRBD1	TRBJ1-2	.	CASSEQGADYGYTF	TGTGCCAGCAGTGAACAGGGGGCCGACTATGGCTACACCTTC
TRBV29-1	.	TRBJ2-7	.	CSVATSSQSSYEQYF	TGCAGCGTTGCCACTAGTTCCCAAAGCTCCTACGAGCAGTACTTC
TRBV25-1	.	TRBJ1-3	.	CASSYGNTIYF	TGTGCCAGCAGCTATGGAAACACCATATATTTT
TRBV7-2	.	TRBJ1-3	.	CASSQGFGSTSGNTIYF	TGTGCCAGCAGCCAGGGATTTGGATCAACCTCTGGAAACACCATATATTTT
TRBV7-9	TRBD1	TRBJ2-1	.	CASSPGQGGNEQFF	TGTGCCAGCAGCCCTGGACAGGGGGGGAATGAGCAGTTCTTC
TRBV30	.	TRBJ2-7	few	CATYRAGSPYEQYF	TGTGCCACCTACCGAGCGGGTTCGCCCTACGAGCAGTACTTC
TRBV24-1	TRBD2	TRBJ2-3	few	CATSDSLGLAGEEDTQYF	TGTGCCACCAGTGATTCCCTCGGACTAGCGGGAGAAGAGGATACGCAGTATTTT
TRBV19	TRBD2	TRBJ2-3	few	CASSIGPTSGSSTDTQYF	TGTGCCAGTAGTATAGGACCGACTAGCGGGTCTAGCACAGATACGCAGTATTTT
TRBV19	.	TRBJ1-2	once	CASSIGSQYGYTF	TGTGCCAGTAGTATAGGTTCCCAGTATGGCTACACCTTC
TRBV7-7	TRBD2	TRBJ2-1	.	CASSRLAGRHEQFF	TGTGCTAGCTCTAGACTAGCGGGAAGGCATGAGCAGTTCTTC
TRBV29-1	TRBD2	TRBJ2-7	.	CSVEGGGYEQYF	TGCAGCGTTGAAGGCGGGGGGTACGAGCAGTACTTC
TRBV12-5	.	TRBJ2-7	few	CASGLYPDSYEQYF	TGTGCTAGTGGTTTGTATCCAGACTCCTACGAGCAGTACTTC
TRBV6-5	.	TRBJ1-2	.	CASSPLQTGPYGYTF	TGTGCCAGCAGTCCTCTCCAGACAGGCCCCTATGGCTACACCTTC
TRBV5-1	.	TRBJ1-1	.	CASSRDTEGTEAFF	TGCGCCAGCAGCCGAGATACCGAGGGCACTGAAGCTTTCTTT
TRBV5-1	.	TRBJ1-6	.	CASSLALDNLNNSPLHF	TGCGCCAGCAGCTTGGCCCTTGACAACCTTAATAATTCACCCCTCCACTTT
TRBV7-9	TRBD1	TRBJ1-6	.	CASRRGQGPNSYSPLHF	TGTGCCAGCAGACGCGGACAGGGTCCCAATTCGTATTCACCCCTCCACTTT
TRBV3-1/TRBV3-2	.	TRBJ1-1	.	CASRTRNTEAFF	TGTGCCAGCAGGACACGAAACACTGAAGCTTTCTTT
TRBV28	TRBD2	TRBJ2-3	.	CASSTLAGGTVTQYF	TGTGCCAGCAGTACTCTAGCGGGAGGAACGGTTACGCAGTATTTT
TRBV12-3/TRBV12-4	.	TRBJ2-1	.	CASSPRTRNEQFF	TGTGCCAGCAGTCCCCGGACACGCAATGAGCAGTTCTTC
TRBV4-2	.	TRBJ2-2	.	CASSQERTNTGELFF	TGTGCCAGCAGCCAAGAGCGGACGAACACCGGGGAGCTGTTTTTT
TRBV6-2/TRBV6-3	.	TRBJ1-1	few	CASSPLHRSIRDTEAFF	TGTGCCAGCAGTCCCTTGCACAGGAGTATAAGGGACACTGAAGCTTTCTTT
TRBV10-3	TRBD2	TRBJ2-1	.	CAISDPGLAVEQFF	TGTGCCATCAGTGACCCCGGACTAGCGGTTGAGCAGTTCTTC
TRBV6-2/TRBV6-3	.	TRBJ1-5	.	CASSPGGSNQPQHF	TGTGCCAGCAGCCCTGGAGGCAGCAATCAGCCCCAGCATTTT
TRBV6-2/TRBV6-3	TRBD1	TRBJ2-3	.	CASSSLLSGGVGTDTQYF	TGTGCCAGCAGTTCACTACTATCAGGGGGCGTCGGGACAGATACGCAGTATTTT
TRBV4-3	TRBD1	TRBJ1-2	few	CASSQNRGHGYTF	TGCGCCAGCAGCCAAAACAGGGGCCATGGCTACACCTTC
TRBV27	.	TRBJ1-2	.	CASSLWPGDGYTF	TGTGCCAGCAGTTTGTGGCCCGGGGATGGCTACACCTTC
TRBV30	.	TRBJ2-1	.	CAWSVGAYNEQFF	TGTGCCTGGAGTGTCGGGGCCTACAATGAGCAGTTCTTC
TRBV2	TRBD1	TRBJ2-7	.	CASGGQGGYEQYF	TGTGCCAGCGGAGGACAGGGGGGGTACGAGCAGTACTTC
TRBV4-2	.	TRBJ2-5	.	CASSQGSVGQWETQYF	TGTGCCAGCAGCCAAGGGTCCGTTGGGCAGTGGGAGACCCAGTACTTC
TRBV20-1	TRBD2	TRBJ2-1	.	CSASKQTSGSGEQFF	TGCAGTGCTAGTAAACAGACTAGCGGGAGCGGTGAGCAGTTCTTC
TRBV6-2/TRBV6-3	.	TRBJ1-3	.	CASSYSPSTGGNTIYF	TGTGCCAGCAGTTACTCGCCATCCACGGGTGGAAACACCATATATTTT
TRBV6-5	.	TRBJ2-3	.	CASSYSMDTQYF	TGTGCCAGCAGTTACTCCATGGATACGCAGTATTTT
TRBV27	TRBD2	TRBJ2-5	once	CASSFASGGQETQYF	TGTGCCAGCAGTTTTGCGTCGGGGGGACAAGAGACCCAGTACTTC
TRBV5-4	TRBD1	TRBJ2-2	.	CASSRPGQGSTGELFF	TGTGCCAGCAGCCGTCCCGGACAGGGGAGCACCGGGGAGCTGTTTTTT
TRBV24-1	TRBD1	TRBJ1-5	.	CATSDGTVSNQPQHF	TGTGCCACCAGTGATGGGACAGTTAGCAATCAGCCCCAGCATTTT
TRBV6-5	.	TRBJ1-1	few	CASKATRWTEAFF	TGTGCCAGCAAGGCGACGAGGTGGACTGAAGCTTTCTTT
TRBV5-1	TRBD1	TRBJ1-3	.	CASSLAGGNAGNTIYF	TGCGCCAGCAGCTTGGCAGGGGGAAATGCTGGAAACACCATATATTTT
TRBV2	.	TRBJ1-2	.	CASSEANRAYGYTF	TGTGCCAGCAGTGAAGCCAACAGGGCTTATGGCTACACCTTC
TRBV27	TRBD2	TRBJ2-7	.	CASSKGTSGSPYEQYF	TGTGCCAGCAGTAAAGGGACTAGCGGGAGTCCCTACGAGCAGTACTTC
TRBV7-9	TRBD1	TRBJ1-3	.	CASSSQGASGNTIYF	TGTGCCAGCAGCTCCCAGGGGGCCTCTGGAAACACCATATATTTT
TRBV7-3	.	TRBJ2-1	.	CASSSSSYNEQFF	TGTGCCAGCAGCTCCTCGTCCTACAATGAGCAGTTCTTC
TRBV2	.	TRBJ1-1	once	CASKLRGETEAFF	TGTGCCAGCAAGTTACGGGGGGAGACTGAAGCTTTCTTT
TRBV18	TRBD2	TRBJ2-2	once	CASSPGLAVLTGELFF	TGTGCCAGCTCACCTGGACTAGCGGTCCTCACCGGGGAGCTGTTTTTT
TRBV6-5	.	TRBJ2-3	.	CASSYFRDTDTQYF	TGTGCCAGCAGTTACTTCCGAGACACAGATACGCAGTATTTT
TRBV18	.	TRBJ1-6	.	CASSPRQDDSPLHF	TGTGCCAGCTCACCACGGCAGGATGATTCACCCCTCCACTTT
TRBV11-3	.	TRBJ2-4	.	CASSLGASAKNIQYF	TGTGCCAGCAGCTTAGGAGCTTCGGCCAAAAACATTCAGTACTTC